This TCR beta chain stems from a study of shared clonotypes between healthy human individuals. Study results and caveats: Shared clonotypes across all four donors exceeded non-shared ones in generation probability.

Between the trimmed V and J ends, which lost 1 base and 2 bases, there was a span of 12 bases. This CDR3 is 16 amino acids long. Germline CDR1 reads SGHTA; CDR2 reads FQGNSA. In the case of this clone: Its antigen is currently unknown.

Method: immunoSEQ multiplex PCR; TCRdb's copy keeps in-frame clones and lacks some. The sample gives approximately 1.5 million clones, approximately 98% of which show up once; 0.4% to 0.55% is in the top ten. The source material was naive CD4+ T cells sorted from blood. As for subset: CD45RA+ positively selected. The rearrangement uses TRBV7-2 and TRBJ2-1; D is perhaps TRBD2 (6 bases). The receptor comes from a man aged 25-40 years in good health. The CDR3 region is CASSLVLASTYNEQFF. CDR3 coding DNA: TGTGCCAGCAGCTTAGTGCTAGCGTCGACCTACAATGAGCAGTTCTTC. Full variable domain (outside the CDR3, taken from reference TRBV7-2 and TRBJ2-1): GAGVSQSPSNKVTEKGKDVELRCDPISGHTALYWYRQSLGQGLEFLIYFQGNSAPDKSGLPSDRFSAERTGGSVSTLTIQRTQQEDSAVYLCASSLVLASTYNEQFFGPGTRLTVL.